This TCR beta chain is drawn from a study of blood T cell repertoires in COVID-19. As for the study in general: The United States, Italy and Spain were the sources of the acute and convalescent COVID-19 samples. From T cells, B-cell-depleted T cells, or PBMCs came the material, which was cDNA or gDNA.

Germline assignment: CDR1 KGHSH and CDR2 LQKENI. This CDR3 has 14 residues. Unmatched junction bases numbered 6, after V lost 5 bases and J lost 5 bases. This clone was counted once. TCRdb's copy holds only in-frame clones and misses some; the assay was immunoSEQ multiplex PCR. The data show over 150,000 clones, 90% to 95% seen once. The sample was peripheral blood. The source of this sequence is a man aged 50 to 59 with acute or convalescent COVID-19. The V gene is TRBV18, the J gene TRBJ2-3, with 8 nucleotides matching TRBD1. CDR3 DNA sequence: TGTGCCAGCTCAGCATTACAGGGGGAAGATACGCAGTATTTT. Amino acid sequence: CASSALQGEDTQYF.